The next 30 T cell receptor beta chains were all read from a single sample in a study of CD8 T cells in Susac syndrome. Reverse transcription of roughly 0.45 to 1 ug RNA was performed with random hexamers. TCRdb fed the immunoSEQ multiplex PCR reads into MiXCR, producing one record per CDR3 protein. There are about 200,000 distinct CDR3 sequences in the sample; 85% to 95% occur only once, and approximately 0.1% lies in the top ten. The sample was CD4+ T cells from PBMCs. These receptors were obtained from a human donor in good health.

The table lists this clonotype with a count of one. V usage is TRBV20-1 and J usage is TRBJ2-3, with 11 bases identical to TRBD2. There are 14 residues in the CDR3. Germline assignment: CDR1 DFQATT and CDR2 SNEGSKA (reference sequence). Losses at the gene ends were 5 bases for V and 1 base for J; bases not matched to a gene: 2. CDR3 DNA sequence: TGCAGTGCTCATAGCGGGAGGGGCACAGATACGCAGTATTTT. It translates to CSAHSGRGTDTQYF.

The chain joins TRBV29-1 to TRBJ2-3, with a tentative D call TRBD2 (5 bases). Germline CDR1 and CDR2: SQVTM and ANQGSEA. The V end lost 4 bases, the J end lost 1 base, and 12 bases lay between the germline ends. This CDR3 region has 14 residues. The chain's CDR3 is CSVVGGRGTDTQYF. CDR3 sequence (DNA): TGCAGCGTTGTAGGAGGCCGAGGCACAGATACGCAGTATTTT.

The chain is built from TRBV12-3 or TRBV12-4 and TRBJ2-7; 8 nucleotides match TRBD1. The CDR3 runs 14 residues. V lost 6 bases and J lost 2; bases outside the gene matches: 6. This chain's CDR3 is CASSLDRGTYEQYV. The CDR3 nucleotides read TGTGCCAGCAGCCTCGACAGGGGAACCTACGAGCAGTACGTC.

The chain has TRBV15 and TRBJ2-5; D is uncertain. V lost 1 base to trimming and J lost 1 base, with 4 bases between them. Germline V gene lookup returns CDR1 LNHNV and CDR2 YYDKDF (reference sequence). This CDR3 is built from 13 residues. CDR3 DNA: TGTGCCACCAGCAGAGTAAGCCAAGAGACCCAGTACTTC. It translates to CATSRVSQETQYF.

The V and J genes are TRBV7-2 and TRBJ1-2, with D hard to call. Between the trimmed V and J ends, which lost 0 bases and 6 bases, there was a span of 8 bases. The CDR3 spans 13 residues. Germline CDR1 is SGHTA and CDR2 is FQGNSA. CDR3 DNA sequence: TGTGCCAGCAGCTTAGCTGGCAGAAATGGCTACACCTTC. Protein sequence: CASSLAGRNGYTF.

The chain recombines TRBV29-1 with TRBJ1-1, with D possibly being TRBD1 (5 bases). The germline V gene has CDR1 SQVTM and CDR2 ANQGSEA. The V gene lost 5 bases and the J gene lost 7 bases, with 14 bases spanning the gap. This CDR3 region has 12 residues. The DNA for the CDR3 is TGCAGCGTTTCCCGGACCGGGGGTGAAGCTTTCTTT. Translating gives CSVSRTGGEAFF.

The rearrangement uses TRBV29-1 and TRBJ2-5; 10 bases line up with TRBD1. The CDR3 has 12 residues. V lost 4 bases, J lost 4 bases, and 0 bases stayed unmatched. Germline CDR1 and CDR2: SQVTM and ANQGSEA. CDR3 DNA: TGCAGCGTTGGGGACAGGGGAGAGACCCAGTACTTC. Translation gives CSVGDRGETQYF. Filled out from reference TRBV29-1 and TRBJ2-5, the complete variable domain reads SAVISQKPSRDICQRGTSLTIQCQVDSQVTMMFWYRQQPGQSLTLIATANQGSEATYESGFVIDKFPISRPNLTFSTLTVSNMSPEDSSIYLCSVGDRGETQYFGPGTRLLVL.

This CDR3 is CSARDGTNYGYTF. The CDR3 nucleotides read TGCAGTGCTAGAGATGGGACTAACTATGGCTACACCTTC. The chain has TRBV20-1 and TRBJ1-2; D gene ambiguous. There are 13 residues in the CDR3. Germline CDR1 and CDR2: DFQATT and SNEGSKA (reference sequence). V gave up 0 bases and J gave up 0 bases, with 5 bases separating them.

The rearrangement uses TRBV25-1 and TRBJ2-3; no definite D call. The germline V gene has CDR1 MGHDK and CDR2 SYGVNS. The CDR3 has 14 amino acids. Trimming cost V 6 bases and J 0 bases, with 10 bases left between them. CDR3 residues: CASSEPFSTDTQYF. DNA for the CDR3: TGTGCCAGCAGCGAGCCGTTTAGCACAGATACGCAGTATTTT.

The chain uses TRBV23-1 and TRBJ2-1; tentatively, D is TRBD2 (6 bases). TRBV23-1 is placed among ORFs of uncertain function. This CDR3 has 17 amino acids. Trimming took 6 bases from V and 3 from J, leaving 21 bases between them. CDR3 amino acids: CASSPSSAFPYYNEQFF. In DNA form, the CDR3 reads TGCGCCAGCAGCCCCTCTAGCGCGTTCCCCTACTACAATGAGCAGTTCTTC.

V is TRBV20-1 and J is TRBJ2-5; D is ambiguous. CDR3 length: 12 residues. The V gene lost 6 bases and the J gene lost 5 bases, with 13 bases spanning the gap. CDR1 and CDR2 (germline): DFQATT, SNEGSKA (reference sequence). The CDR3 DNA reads TGCAGTGCGGTACTGCGCGCTGAGACCCAGTACTTC. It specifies CSAVLRAETQYF.

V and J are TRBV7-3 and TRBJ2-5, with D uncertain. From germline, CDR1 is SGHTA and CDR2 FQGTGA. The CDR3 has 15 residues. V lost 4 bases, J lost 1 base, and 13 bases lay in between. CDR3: CASSSNSGVQETQYF. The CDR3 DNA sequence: TGTGCCAGCAGCTCGAATTCTGGGGTCCAAGAGACCCAGTACTTC.

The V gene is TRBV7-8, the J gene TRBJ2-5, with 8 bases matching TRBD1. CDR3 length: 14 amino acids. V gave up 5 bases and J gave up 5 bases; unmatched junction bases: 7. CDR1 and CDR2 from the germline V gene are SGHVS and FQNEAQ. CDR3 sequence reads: CASSSDRGPETQYF. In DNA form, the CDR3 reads TGTGCCAGCAGCAGCGACAGGGGACCCGAGACCCAGTACTTC.

CDR3 sequence reads: CASSQGQGIWGYTF. Written as DNA, the CDR3 is TGTGCCAGCAGCCAGGGACAGGGGATATGGGGCTACACCTTC. The rearrangement uses TRBV7-2 and TRBJ1-2, with 10 bases aligning to TRBD1. The ends lost 5 bases at V and 8 bases at J; junction bases unmatched: 8. Germline-derived CDR1 and CDR2 are SGHTA and FQGNSA. The CDR3 covers 14 residues.

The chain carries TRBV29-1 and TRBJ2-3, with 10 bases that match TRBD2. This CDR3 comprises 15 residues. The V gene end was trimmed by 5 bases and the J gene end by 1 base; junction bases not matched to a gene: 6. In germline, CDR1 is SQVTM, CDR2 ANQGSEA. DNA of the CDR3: TGCAGCGTTTCCGTGCTAGCGGGAGGCACAGATACGCAGTATTTT. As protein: CSVSVLAGGTDTQYF.

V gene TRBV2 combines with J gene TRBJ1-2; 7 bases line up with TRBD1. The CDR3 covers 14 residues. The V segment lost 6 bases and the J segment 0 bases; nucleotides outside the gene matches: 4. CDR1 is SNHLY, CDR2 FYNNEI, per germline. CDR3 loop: CASRGTATNYGYTF. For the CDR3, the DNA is TGTGCCAGCAGGGGGACAGCAACTAACTATGGCTACACCTTC.

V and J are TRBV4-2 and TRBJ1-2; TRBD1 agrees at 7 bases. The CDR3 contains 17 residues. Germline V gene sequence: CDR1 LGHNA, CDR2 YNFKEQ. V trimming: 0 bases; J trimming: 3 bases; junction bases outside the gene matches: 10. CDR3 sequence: CASSQDVPDRVDYGYTF. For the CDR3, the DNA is TGTGCCAGCAGCCAAGATGTACCCGACAGGGTCGACTATGGCTACACCTTC.

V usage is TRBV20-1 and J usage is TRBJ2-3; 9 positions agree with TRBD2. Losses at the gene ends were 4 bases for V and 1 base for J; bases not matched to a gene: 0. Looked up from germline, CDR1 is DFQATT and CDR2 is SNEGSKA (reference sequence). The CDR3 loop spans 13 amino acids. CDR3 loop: CSATSGGTDTQYF. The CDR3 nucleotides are TGCAGTGCTACTAGCGGGGGCACAGATACGCAGTATTTT.

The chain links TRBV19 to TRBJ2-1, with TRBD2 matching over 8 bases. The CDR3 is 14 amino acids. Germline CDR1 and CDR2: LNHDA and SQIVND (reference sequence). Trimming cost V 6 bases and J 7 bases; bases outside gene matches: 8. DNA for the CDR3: TGTGCCAGTAGGCCGGGACTAGTTCGGAATGAGCAGTTCTTC. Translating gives CASRPGLVRNEQFF.

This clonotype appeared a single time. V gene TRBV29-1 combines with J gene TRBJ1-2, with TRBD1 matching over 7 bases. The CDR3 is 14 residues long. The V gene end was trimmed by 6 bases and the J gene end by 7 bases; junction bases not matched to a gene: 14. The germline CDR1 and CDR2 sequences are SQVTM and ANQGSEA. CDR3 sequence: CSVGGDRVRGGYTF. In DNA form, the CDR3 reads TGCAGCGTAGGCGGCGACAGGGTCCGGGGTGGCTACACCTTC.

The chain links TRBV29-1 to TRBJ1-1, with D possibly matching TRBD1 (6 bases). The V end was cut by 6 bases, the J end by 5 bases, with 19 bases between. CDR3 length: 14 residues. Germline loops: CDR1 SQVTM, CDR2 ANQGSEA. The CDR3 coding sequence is TGCAGCGTCGAGCGAACGACAGGCGGTACTGAAGCTTTCTTT. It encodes CSVERTTGGTEAFF.

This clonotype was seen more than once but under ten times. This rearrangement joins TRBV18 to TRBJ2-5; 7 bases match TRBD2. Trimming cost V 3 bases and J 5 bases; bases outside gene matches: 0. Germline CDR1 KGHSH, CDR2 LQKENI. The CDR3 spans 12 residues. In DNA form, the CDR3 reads TGTGCCAGCTCACCGCGGGAGGAGACCCAGTACTTC. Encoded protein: CASSPREETQYF.

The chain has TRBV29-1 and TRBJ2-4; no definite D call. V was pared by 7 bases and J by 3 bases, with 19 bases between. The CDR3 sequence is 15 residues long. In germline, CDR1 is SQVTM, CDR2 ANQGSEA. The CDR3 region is CSDLRLEYVKNIQYF. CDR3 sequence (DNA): TGCAGCGACCTGCGGCTGGAATACGTCAAAAACATTCAGTACTTC.

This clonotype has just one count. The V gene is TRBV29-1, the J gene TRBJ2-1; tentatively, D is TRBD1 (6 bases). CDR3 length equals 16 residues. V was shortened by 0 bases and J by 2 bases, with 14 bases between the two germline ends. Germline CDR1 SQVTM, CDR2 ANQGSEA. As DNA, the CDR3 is TGCAGCGTTGAAGATCCAGGACAGAGAACCTACAATGAGCAGTTCTTC. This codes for CSVEDPGQRTYNEQFF.

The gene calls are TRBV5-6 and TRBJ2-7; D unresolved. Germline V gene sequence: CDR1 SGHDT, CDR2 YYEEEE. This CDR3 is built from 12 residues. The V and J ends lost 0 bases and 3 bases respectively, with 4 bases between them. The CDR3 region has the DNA TGTGCCAGCAGCTTGGACGACTACGAGCAGTACTTC. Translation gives CASSLDDYEQYF.

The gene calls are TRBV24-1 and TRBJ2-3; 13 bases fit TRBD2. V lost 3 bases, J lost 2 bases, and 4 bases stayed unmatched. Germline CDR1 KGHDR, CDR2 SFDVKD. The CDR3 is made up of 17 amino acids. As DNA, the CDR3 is TGTGCCACCAGTGATCCGGGACTAGCGGGAAACACAGATACGCAGTATTTT. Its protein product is CATSDPGLAGNTDTQYF.

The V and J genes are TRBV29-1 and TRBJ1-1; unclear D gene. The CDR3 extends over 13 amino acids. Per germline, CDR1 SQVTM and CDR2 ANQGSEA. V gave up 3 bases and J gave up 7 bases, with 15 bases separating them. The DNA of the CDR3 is TGCAGCGTTGATAGCAGAAAAGAGAATGAAGCTTTCTTT. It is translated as CSVDSRKENEAFF.

The CDR3 region has the DNA TGTGCCAGCAGCGCCACAGGGACAGATACGCAGTATTTT. This encodes CASSATGTDTQYF. This chain links TRBV6-4 with TRBJ2-3; a possible D gene is TRBD1 (6 bases). Deletions cut 6 bases from V and 3 bases from J, with 10 bases between. Germline values: CDR1 MRHNA, CDR2 SNTAGT. The CDR3 covers 13 residues.

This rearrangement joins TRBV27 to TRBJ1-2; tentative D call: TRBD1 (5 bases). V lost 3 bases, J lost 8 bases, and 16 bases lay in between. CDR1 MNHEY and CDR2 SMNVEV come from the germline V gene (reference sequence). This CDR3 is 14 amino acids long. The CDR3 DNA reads TGTGCCAGCAGTTTTCGTGGGGACCCGAGGGGCTACACCTTC. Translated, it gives CASSFRGDPRGYTF.

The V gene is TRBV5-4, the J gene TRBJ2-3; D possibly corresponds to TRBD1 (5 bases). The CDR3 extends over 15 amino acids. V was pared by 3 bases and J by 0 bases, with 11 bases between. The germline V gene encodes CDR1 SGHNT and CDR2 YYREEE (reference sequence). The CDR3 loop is CASSSTVPSTDTQYF. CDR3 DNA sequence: TGTGCCAGCAGCTCGACAGTGCCGAGCACAGATACGCAGTATTTT. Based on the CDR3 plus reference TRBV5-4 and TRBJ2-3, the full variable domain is ETGVTQSPTHLIKTRGQQVTLRCSSQSGHNTVSWYQQALGQGPQFIFQYYREEENGRGNFPPRFSGLQFPNYSSELNVNALELDDSALYLCASSSTVPSTDTQYFGPGTRLTVL.